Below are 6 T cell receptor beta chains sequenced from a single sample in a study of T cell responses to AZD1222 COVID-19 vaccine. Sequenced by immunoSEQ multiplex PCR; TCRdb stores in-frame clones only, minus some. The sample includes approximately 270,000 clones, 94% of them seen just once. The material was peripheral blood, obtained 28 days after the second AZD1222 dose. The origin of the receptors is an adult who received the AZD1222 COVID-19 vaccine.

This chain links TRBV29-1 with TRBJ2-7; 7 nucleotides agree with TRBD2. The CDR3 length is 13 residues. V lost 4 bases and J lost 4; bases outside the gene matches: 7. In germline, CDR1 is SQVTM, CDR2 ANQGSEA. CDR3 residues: CSVAPSGTYEQYF. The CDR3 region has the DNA TGCAGCGTTGCCCCCAGCGGGACTTACGAGCAGTACTTC.

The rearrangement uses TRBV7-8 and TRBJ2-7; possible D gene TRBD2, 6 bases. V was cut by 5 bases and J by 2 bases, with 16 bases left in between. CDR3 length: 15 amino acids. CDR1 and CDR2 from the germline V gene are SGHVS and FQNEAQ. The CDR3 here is CASSPMGLAPYEQYF. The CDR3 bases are TGTGCCAGCAGCCCCATGGGACTCGCGCCCTACGAGCAGTACTTC.

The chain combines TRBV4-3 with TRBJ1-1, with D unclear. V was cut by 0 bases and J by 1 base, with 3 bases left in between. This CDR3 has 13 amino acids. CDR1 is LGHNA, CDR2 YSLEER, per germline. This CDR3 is CASSQDRNTEAFF. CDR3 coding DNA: TGCGCCAGCAGCCAAGACAGGAACACTGAAGCTTTCTTT.

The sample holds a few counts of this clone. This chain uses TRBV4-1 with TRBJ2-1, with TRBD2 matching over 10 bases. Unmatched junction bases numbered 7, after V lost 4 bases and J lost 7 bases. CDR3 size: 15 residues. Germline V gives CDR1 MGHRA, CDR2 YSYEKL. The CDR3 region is CASSPQRGGQNEQFF. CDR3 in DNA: TGCGCCAGCAGCCCCCAGCGGGGGGGCCAGAATGAGCAGTTCTTC.

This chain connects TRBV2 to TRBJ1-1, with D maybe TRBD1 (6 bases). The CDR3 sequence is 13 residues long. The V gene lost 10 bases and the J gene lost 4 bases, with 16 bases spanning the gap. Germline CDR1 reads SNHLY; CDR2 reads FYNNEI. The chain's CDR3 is CATSRGQRTEAFF. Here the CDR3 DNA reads TGTGCCACCTCCCGGGGGCAACGCACTGAAGCTTTCTTT.

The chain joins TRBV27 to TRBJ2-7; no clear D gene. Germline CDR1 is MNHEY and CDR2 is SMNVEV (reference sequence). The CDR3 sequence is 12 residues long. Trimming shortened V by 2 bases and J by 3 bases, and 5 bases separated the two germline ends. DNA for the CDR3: TGTGCCAGCAGTTTAAACCGCTACGAGCAGTACTTC. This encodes CASSLNRYEQYF.